This T cell receptor (beta chain) was recorded in a study of neoadjuvant anti-PD-1 for oral cavity cancer. The study's findings and limits: Each response group had just a few patients in TCR analyses.

Concerning this clone: Its matching antigen is unknown.

Assay: immunoSEQ multiplex PCR; the TCRdb copy retains only in-frame clones and omits some. The sample lists around 12,000 clones, less than 70% seen once, with roughly 2.1% in the top ten. Here the sequenced sample was PBMCs, taken before nivolumab (anti-PD-1) treatment. The TCR comes from a person between 40 and 80 years old with oral cavity squamous cell carcinoma.

The chain's CDR3 is CASSRPGQGLGGYTF. DNA of the CDR3: TGTGCCAGCAGTCGTCCGGGACAGGGTTTGGGTGGCTACACCTTC. V usage is TRBV9 and J usage is TRBJ1-2; TRBD1 matches 9 bases. This CDR3 has 15 residues. Germline trimming cut 5 bases from V and 7 bases from J; bases unmatched to any gene: 12. In germline, CDR1 is SGDLS, CDR2 YYNGEE.